Described below is a single T cell receptor (beta chain) sequence and its context. Its antigen is as yet unknown. The entry originates in a study of cytomegalovirus exposure and HLA in healthy donors. Libraries were prepared by immunoSEQ multiplex PCR; TCRdb keeps only in-frame clonotypes and omits some of them. The table shows under 110,000 clones, with about 85% occurring only once. This CDR3 is built from 15 residues. The V gene's germline CDR1 is SGDLS and CDR2 YYNGEE. V lost 4 bases to trimming and J lost 6 bases, with 14 bases between them. The study's findings and limits: There were a few CMV-associated chains whose specificity for CMV antigens was confirmed in vitro. Most TCR sequences proved rare, with some public TCRs found in many donors.

This sequence originates from a young woman in good health and CMV-seropositive. V and J are TRBV9 and TRBJ1-6; possibly TRBD1 for D (5 bases). Material: PBMCs. CDR3 in amino acids: CASSPSGGVNSPLHF. CDR3 bases: TGTGCCAGCAGCCCATCTGGGGGGGTTAATTCACCCCTCCACTTT.